The entry below gives a single T cell receptor (beta chain) sequence along with its context. The data stem from a study of blood T cell repertoires in COVID-19. Study overall: Material from acute and convalescent COVID-19 was sourced from the United States, Italy and Spain. From T cells, B-cell-depleted T cells, or PBMCs came the material, which was cDNA or gDNA.

Individuals aged roughly 18 to 95 years were recruited from 20 to 25 US areas. Clinical history as reported by participants underpinned cohort assignment. Germline V gives CDR1 SGHDN, CDR2 FVKESK. The CDR3 consists of 15 residues. J lost 0 bases, V lost 1 base, and 2 bases had no gene match. Assay: immunoSEQ multiplex PCR; the TCRdb copy retains only in-frame clones and omits some. Seen here are under 300,000 clones, around 90% observed once, and the top ten hold about 6.3%. Sequenced sample: PBMCs or T cells enriched from blood (not recorded which). The TCR was taken from a woman between 25 and 40 years old with acute COVID-19. The rearrangement uses TRBV14 and TRBJ2-7, with 8 bases identical to TRBD2. CDR3 residues: CASSQVAGGSYEQYF. The CDR3 DNA follows: TGTGCCAGCAGCCAAGTGGCGGGAGGCTCCTACGAGCAGTACTTC.